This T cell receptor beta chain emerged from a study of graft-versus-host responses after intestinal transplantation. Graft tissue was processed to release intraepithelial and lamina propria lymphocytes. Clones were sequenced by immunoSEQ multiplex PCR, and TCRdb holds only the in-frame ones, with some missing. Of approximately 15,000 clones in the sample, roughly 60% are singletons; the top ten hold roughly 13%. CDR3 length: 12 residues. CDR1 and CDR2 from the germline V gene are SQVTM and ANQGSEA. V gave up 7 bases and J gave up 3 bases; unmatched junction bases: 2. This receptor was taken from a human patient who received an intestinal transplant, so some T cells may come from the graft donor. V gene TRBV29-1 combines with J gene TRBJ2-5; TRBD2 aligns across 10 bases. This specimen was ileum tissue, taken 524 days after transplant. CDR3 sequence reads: CSGLAGEETQYF. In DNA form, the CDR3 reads TGCAGCGGGCTAGCGGGGGAAGAGACCCAGTACTTC.